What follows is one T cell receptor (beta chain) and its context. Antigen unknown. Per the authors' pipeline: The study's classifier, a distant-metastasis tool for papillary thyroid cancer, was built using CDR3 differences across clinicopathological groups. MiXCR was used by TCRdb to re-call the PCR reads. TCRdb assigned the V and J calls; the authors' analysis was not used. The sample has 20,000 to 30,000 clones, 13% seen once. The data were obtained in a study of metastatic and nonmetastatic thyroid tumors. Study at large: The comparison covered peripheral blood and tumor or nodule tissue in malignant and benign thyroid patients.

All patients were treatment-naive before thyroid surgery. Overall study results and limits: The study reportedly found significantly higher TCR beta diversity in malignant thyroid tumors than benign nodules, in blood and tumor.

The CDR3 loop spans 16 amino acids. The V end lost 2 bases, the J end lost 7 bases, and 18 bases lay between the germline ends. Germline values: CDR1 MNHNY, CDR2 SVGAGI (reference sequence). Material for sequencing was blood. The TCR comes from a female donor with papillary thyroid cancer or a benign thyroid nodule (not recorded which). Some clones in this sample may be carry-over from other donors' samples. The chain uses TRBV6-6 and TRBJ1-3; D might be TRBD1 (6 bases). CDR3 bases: TGTGCCAGCAGTTACGAGGGGGGACATGAAGGGAACACCATATATTTT. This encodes CASSYEGGHEGNTIYF.